This TCR beta chain was obtained from a study of CD8 T cells in Susac syndrome. This clonotype was seen once. The CDR3 covers 17 residues. V lost 2 bases and J lost 5, with 19 bases in between. CD8+ and CD4+ T cells circulating in blood were sequenced for TCR beta. With random hexamers, roughly 0.45 to 1 ug RNA was reverse transcribed. With immunoSEQ multiplex PCR, TCR beta CDR3 was amplified across 54 Vbeta and 13 Jbeta. In TCRdb, the immunoSEQ multiplex PCR reads were re-called with MiXCR into one record per CDR3 protein. There are hundreds of thousands of distinct CDR3 sequences in the sample; approximately 81% occur only once, and approximately 0.12% lies in the top ten.

The specimen was CD8+ T cells from PBMCs. The V call is TRBV12-3 or TRBV12-4, the J call TRBJ2-1; D may be TRBD2 (6 bases). The source of this sequence is a human donor with multiple sclerosis. This CDR3 reads CASSLSRRGIRNNEQFF. CDR3 nucleotides: TGTGCCAGCAGTTTAAGTCGGCGCGGGATTAGGAACAATGAGCAGTTCTTC.